This T cell receptor (beta chain) was captured in a study of blood T cell repertoires in COVID-19. Study at large: Samples taken during acute and convalescent COVID-19 were collected in the United States, Italy and Spain. Sample material is recorded as cDNA or gDNA derived from T cells, B-cell-depleted T cells, or PBMCs.

In the original workflow: Counts of nucleated cells, estimated from reference gene primer amplification, were obtained. The repertoire was sequenced with immunoSEQ multiplex PCR; TCRdb's copy has only in-frame clones and lacks some. D and trimming were read from the DNA, whereas the V and J calls and clone size are those reported in that table. The sample comprises some 270,000 clones, roughly 86% of which are singletons, and under 2% rests with the top ten. V dropped 5 bases and J dropped 4; count of bases not matched to a gene: 8. CDR1 and CDR2 from the germline V gene are LGHNA and YSLEER. This CDR3 has 14 residues.

The sequencing input was peripheral blood. The TCR was taken from a woman aged 55-69 years who had recovered from COVID-19. This chain uses TRBV4-3 with TRBJ2-7; TRBD1 matches 7 bases. DNA for the CDR3: TGCGCCAGCAGCGATTCCGGGACAGCATACGAGCAGTACTTC. This gives the protein CASSDSGTAYEQYF.